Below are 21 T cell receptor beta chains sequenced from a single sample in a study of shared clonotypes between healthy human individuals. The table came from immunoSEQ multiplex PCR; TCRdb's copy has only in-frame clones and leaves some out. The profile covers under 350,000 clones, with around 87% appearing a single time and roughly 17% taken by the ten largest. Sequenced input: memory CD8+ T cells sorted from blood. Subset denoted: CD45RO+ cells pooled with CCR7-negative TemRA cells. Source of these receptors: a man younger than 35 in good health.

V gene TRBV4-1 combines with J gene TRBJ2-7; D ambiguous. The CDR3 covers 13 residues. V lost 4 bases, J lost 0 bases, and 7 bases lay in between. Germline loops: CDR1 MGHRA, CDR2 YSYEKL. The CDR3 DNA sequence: TGCGCCAGCAGCCTTTCAAGCTCCTACGAGCAGTACTTC. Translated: CASSLSSSYEQYF.

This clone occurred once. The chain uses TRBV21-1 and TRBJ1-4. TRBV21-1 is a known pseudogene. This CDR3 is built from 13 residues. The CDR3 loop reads CASSKVEGWELFF. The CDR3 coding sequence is TGTGCCAGCAGCAAAGTGGAGGGCTGGGAACTGTTTTTT.

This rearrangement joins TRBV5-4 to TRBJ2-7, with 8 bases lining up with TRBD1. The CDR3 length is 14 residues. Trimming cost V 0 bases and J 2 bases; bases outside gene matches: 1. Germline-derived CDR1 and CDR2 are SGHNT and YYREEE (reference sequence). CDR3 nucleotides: TGTGCCAGCAGCTTGGGGGACAGGACCTACGAGCAGTACTTC. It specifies CASSLGDRTYEQYF.

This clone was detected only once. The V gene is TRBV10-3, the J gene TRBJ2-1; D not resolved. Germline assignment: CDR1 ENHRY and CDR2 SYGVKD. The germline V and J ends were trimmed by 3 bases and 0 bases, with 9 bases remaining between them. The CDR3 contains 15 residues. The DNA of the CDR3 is TGTGCCATCAGTGAACCCCTAAGCTCCTACAATGAGCAGTTCTTC. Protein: CAISEPLSSYNEQFF.

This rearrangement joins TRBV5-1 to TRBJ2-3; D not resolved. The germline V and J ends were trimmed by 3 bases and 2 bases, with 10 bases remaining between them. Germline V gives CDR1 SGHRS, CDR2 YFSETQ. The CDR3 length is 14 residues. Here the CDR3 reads CASSSEFSTDTQYF. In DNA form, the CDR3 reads TGCGCCAGCAGCTCGGAGTTCTCCACAGATACGCAGTATTTT.

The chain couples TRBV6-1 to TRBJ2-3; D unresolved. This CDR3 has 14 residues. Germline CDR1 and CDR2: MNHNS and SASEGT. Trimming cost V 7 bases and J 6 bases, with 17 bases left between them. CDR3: CASMATRLGDTQYF. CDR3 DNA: TGTGCCAGCATGGCTACCCGACTGGGGGATACGCAGTATTTT.

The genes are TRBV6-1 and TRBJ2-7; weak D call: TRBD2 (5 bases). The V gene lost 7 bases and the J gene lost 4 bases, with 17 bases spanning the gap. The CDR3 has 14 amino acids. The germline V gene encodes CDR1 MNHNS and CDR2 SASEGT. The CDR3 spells CASTTLGELYEQYF. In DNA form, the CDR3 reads TGTGCCAGCACCACTCTTGGGGAGCTTTACGAGCAGTACTTC.

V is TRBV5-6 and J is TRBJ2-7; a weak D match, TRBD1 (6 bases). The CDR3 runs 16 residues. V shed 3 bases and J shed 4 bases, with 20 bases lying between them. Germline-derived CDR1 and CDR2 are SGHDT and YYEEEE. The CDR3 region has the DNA TGTGCCAGCAGCTCATTTAGTTGGGGGCCAGGGTACGAGCAGTACTTC. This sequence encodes CASSSFSWGPGYEQYF.

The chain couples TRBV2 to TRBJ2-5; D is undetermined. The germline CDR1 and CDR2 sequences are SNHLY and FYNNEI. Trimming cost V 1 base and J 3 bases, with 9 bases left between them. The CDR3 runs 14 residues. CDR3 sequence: CASSEVRVKETQYF. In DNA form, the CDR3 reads TGTGCCAGCAGTGAAGTCCGGGTTAAAGAGACCCAGTACTTC.

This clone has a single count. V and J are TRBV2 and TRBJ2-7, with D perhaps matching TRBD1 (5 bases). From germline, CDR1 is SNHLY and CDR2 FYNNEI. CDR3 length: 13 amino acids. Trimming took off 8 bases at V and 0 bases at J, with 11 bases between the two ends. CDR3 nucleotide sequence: TGTGCCAGCTCCTTGGACACCTCCTACGAGCAGTACTTC. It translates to CASSLDTSYEQYF.

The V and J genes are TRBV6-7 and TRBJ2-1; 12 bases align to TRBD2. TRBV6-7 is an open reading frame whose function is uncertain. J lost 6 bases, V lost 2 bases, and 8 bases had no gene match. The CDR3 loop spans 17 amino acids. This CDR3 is CASSYRTSGDVVNEQFF. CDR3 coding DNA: TGTGCCAGCAGTTACAGGACTAGCGGGGACGTAGTCAATGAGCAGTTCTTC.

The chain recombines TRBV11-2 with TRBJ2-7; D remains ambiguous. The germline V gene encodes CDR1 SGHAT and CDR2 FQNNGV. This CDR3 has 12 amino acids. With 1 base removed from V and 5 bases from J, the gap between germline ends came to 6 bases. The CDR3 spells CASSLVRHEQYF. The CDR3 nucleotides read TGTGCCAGCAGCTTAGTAAGGCACGAGCAGTACTTC. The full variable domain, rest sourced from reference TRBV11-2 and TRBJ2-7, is EAGVAQSPRYKIIEKRQSVAFWCNPISGHATLYWYQQILGQGPKLLIQFQNNGVVDDSQLPKDRFSAERLKGVDSTLKIQPAKLEDSAVYLCASSLVRHEQYFGPGTRLTVT.

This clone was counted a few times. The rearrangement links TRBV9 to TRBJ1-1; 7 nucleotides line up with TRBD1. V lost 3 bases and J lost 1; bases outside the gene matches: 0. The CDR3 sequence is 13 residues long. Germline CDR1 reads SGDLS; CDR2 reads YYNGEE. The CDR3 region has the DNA TGTGCCAGCAGCGGACAGGGGAACACTGAAGCTTTCTTT. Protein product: CASSGQGNTEAFF.

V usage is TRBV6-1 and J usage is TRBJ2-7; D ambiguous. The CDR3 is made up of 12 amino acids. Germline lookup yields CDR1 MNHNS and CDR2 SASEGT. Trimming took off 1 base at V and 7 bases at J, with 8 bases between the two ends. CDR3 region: CASSEGRTEQYF. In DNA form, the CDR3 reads TGTGCCAGCAGTGAAGGCAGAACGGAGCAGTACTTC.

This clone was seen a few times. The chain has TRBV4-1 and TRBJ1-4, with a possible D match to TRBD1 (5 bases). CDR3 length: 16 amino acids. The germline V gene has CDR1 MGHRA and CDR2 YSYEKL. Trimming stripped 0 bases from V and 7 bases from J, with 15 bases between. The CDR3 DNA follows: TGCGCCAGCAGCCAAGATGGTCAGGGTTACGGTGAAAAACTGTTTTTT. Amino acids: CASSQDGQGYGEKLFF.

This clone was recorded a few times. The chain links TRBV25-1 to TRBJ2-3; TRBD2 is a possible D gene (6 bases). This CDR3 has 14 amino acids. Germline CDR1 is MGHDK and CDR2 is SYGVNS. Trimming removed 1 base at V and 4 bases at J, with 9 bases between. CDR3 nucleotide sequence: TGTGCCAGCAGTGAATTTACTAGCCCAGATACGCAGTATTTT. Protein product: CASSEFTSPDTQYF.

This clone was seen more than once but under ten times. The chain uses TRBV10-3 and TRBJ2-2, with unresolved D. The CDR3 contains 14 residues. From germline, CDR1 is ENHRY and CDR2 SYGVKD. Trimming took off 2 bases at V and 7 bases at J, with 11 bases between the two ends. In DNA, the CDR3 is TGTGCCATCAGTGAGGGGCTCCCCCACGGGGAGCTGTTTTTT. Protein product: CAISEGLPHGELFF.

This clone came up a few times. CDR3 in amino acids: CASSEGQGNQPQHF. As DNA, the CDR3 is TGTGCCAGCAGTGAGGGACAGGGGAATCAGCCCCAGCATTTT. V is TRBV2 and J is TRBJ1-5; 10 bases line up with TRBD1. The V gene's germline CDR1 is SNHLY and CDR2 FYNNEI. CDR3 size: 14 residues. J gave up 4 bases and V 3 bases, and 0 bases lay outside the gene matches.

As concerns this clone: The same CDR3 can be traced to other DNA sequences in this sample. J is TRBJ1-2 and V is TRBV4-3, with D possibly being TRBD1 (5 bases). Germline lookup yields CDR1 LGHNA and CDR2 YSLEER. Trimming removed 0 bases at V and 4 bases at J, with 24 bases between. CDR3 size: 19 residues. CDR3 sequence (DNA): TGCGCCAGCAGCCAAGAGGGGGTAGCGACCGCAGGGCCCACCTATGGCTACACCTTC. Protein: CASSQEGVATAGPTYGYTF.

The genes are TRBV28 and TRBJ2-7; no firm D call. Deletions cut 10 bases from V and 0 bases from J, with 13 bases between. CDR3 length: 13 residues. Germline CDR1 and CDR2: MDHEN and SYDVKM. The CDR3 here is CAISSTGSYEQYF. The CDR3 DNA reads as TGTGCCATCTCCTCCACGGGCTCCTACGAGCAGTACTTC.

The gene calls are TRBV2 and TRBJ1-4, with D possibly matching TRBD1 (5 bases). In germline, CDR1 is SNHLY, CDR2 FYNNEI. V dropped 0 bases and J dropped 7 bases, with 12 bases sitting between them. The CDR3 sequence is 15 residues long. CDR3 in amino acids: CASSEAQGRVEKLFF. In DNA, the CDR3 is TGTGCCAGCAGTGAAGCGCAGGGCCGCGTTGAAAAACTGTTTTTT.